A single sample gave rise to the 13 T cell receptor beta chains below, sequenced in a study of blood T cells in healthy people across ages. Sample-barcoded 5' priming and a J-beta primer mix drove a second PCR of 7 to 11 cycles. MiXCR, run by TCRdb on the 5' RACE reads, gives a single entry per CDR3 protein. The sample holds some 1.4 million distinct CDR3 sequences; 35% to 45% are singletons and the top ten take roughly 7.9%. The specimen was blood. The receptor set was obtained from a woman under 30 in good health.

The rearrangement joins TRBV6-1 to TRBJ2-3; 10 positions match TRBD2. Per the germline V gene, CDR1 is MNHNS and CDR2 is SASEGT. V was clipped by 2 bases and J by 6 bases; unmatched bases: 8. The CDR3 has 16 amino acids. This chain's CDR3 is CASSEWLAGVGDTQYF. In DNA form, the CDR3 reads TGTGCCAGCAGTGAATGGCTAGCGGGAGTGGGCGATACGCAGTATTTT.

As DNA, the CDR3 is TGTGCCAGCAGGGGGGGTATGGGTGAGACCCAGTACTTC. It encodes CASRGGMGETQYF. The chain employs TRBV2 and TRBJ2-5; a weak D match, TRBD2 (6 bases). Trimming cost V 6 bases and J 5 bases, with 13 bases left between them. CDR1 and CDR2 (germline): SNHLY, FYNNEI. The CDR3 spans 13 residues.

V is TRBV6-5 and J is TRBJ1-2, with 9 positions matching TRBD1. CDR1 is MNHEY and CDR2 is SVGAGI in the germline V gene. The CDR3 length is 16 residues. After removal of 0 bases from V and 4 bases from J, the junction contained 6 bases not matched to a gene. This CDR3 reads CASSYSVRDRAYGYTF. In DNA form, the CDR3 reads TGTGCCAGCAGTTACTCCGTCCGGGACAGGGCCTATGGCTACACCTTC.

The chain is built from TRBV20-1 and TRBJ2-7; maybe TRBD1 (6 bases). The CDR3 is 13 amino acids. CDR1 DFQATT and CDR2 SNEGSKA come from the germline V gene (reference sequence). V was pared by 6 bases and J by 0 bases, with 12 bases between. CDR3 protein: CSAQGSDSYEQYF. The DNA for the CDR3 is TGCAGTGCACAGGGATCGGACTCCTACGAGCAGTACTTC.

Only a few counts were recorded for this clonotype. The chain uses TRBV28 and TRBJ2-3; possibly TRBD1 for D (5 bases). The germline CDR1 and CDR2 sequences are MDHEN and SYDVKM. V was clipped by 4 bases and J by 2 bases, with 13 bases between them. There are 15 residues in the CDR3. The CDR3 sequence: CASSSAGILTDTQYF. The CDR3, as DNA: TGTGCCAGCAGTTCAGCAGGGATCCTCACAGATACGCAGTATTTT. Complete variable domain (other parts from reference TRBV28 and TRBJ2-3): DVKVTQSSRYLVKRTGEKVFLECVQDMDHENMFWYRQDPGLGLRLIYFSYDVKMKEKGDIPEGYSVSREKKERFSLILESASTNQTSMYLCASSSAGILTDTQYFGPGTRLTVL.

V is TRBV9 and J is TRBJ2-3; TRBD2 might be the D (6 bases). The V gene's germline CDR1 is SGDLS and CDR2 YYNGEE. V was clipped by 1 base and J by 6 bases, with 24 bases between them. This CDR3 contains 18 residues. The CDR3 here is CASSVSNVERALNDTQYF. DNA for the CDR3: TGTGCCAGCAGCGTATCGAATGTAGAGCGGGCCTTGAATGATACGCAGTATTTT.

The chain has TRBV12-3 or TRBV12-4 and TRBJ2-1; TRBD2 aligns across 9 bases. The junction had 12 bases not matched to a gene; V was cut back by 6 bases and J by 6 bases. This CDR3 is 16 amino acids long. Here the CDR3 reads CASSLRGGGGGNEQFF. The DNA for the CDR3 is TGTGCCAGCAGCCTCCGAGGGGGCGGGGGGGGCAATGAGCAGTTCTTC.

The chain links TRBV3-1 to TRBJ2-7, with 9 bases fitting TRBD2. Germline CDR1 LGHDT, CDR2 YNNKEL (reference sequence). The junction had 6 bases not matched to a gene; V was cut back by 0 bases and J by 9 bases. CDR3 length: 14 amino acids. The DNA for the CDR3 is TGTGCCAGCAGCCAAGATACGGCTAGCGGGACGCAGTACTTC. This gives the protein CASSQDTASGTQYF.

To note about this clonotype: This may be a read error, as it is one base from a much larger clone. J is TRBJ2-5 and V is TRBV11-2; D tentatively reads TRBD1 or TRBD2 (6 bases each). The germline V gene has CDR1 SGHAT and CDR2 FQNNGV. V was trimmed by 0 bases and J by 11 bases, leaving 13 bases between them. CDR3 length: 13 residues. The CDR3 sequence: CASSLEGGGVQYF. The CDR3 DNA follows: TGTGCCAGCAGCTTAGAGGGGGGCGGGGTGCAGTACTTC.

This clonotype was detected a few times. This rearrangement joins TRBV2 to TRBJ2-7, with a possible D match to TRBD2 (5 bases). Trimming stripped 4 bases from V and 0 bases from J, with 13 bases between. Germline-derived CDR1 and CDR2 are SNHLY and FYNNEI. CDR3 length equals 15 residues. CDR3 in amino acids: CASSGLALSSYEQYF. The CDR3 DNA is TGTGCCAGCAGTGGGTTAGCGCTAAGCTCCTACGAGCAGTACTTC. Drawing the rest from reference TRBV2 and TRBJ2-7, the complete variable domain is EPEVTQTPSHQVTQMGQEVILRCVPISNHLYFYWYRQILGQKVEFLVSFYNNEISEKSEIFDDQFSVERPDGSNFTLKIRSTKLEDSAMYFCASSGLALSSYEQYFGPGTRLTVT.

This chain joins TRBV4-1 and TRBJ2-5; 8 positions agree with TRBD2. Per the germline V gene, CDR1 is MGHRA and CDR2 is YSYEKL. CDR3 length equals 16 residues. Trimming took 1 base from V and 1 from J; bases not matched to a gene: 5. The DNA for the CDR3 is TGCGCCAGCAGCCAAGTTTTAGGACTAGCCCAAGAGACCCAGTACTTC. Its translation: CASSQVLGLAQETQYF.

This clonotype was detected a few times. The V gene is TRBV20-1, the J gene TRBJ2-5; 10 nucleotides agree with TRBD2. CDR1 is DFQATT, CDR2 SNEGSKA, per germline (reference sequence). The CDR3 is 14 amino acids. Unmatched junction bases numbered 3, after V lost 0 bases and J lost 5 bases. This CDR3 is CSARESGRGETQYF. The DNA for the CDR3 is TGCAGTGCTAGAGAGAGCGGGAGGGGGGAGACCCAGTACTTC.

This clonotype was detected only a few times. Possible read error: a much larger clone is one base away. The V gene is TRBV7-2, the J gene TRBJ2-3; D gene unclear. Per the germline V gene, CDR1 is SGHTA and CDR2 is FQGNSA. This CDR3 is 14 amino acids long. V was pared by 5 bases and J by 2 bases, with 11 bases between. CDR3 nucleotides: TGTGCCAGCAGCGTAGTCGGTATCACAGATACGCAGTATTTT. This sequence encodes CASSVVGITDTQYF. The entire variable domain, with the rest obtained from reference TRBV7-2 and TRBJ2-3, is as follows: GAGVSQSPSNKVTEKGKDVELRCDPISGHTALYWYRQSLGQGLEFLIYFQGNSAPDKSGLPSDRFSAERTGGSVSTLTIQRTQQEDSAVYLCASSVVGITDTQYFGPGTRLTVL.